This TCR beta chain was sequenced for a study of cytotoxic CD8 clonotypes in ibrutinib-treated CLL (dated by TCRdb to the early 2020s). For the study in its entirety: In this cohort, approximately 14 patients were treatment-naive and roughly ten were relapsed/refractory, while some 17 had unmutated IGHV. Partial responses were observed in 24 patients and complete responses in 2; after a median follow-up of around 68 months, remission was maintained in 14 patients and progression was observed in about twelve. Cryopreserved peripheral blood mononuclear cells were obtained before treatment, at response, and at either sustained remission or disease progression. Response samples were taken after a median of about a year on treatment, ranging from about 6 to 40 months. Samples averaged 255,043 productive templates and 94,082 productive rearrangements. Patients were still on ibrutinib when every remission and progressive disease sample was collected. Of the approximately 87 participants in the trial, about two dozen had longitudinal samples available.

Study-wide findings and limitations: At baseline, clonality was higher than in age-matched healthy donors and showed a strong correlation with circulating CD8+ T-cell counts. Sampling times were not matched between patients in sustained remission and patients whose disease was progressing, and lymph node repertoires were not examined. Clonality rose at ibrutinib response, remained stable during sustained remission, and dropped back toward baseline at progression. Public clonotypes were found to be uncommon and were observed to contract or remain stable during treatment; the increase in clonality was shown to reflect expansion of private clonotypes at ibrutinib response.

The goal of deep resolution MiSeq sequencing was a depth between 1 in 1 million and 1 in 200,000 T cells, and coverage averaged 10x per clonotype. TCR beta libraries were generated with the immunoSEQ hsTCRB Kit. The published analysis was carried out like this. Data were analyzed with ImmunoSEQ Data Assistant and ImmunoSEQ Analyzer, with V, D and J genes assigned per IMGT definitions. Clonality, which ranges from 0 to 1, was calculated as one minus the normalized Shannon entropy of productive rearrangement frequencies. Public clonotype analysis was restricted to overrepresented clonotypes comprising at least 0.05% of each patient's repertoire. Roughly 13 age-matched healthy donor repertoires from immuneACCESS served as clonality controls. TCRdb carries this immuneACCESS record with in-frame sequences only. Its versions omit some clonotypes, under half of them owing to an unresolved V gene in the studies checked, with the rest unexplained. V and J calls and clone size follow that table, whereas D and trimming were derived from the DNA. Here the sample has about 270,000 clones; 70% to 80% occur a single time. The ten largest clones take up around 6% of the sample.

In the paper's terms, the time point label means: progressive disease on ibrutinib. For TCR beta library preparation, approximately 2 micrograms of genomic DNA was extracted from cryopreserved PBMCs. Longitudinal blood samples from CLL patients on ibrutinib monotherapy underwent high-throughput TCR beta sequencing. The patients took part in an open-label, single-center phase 2 trial of ibrutinib monotherapy. From the germline V gene, CDR1 is MGHRA and CDR2 is YSYEKL. The CDR3 starts with the cysteine, ends with the phenylalanine, and has 19 residues. Just CDR3 DNA is preserved here, 57 bases in frame from base 1. Points on this clone: What antigen it recognizes has not been identified. The junction shows a germline mismatch at one end, possibly a read error.

The source material was PBMCs, sampled at disease progression, from a patient treated with ibrutinib. This clonotype was sampled from a human donor with chronic lymphocytic leukemia. Recombination joined TRBV4-1 with TRBJ2-7; TRBD2 is a weak D gene call, 5 bases matching. CDR3 reads: CASSQDPSSITLSRQDSFF. Read as DNA, the sequence is TGCGCCAGCAGCCAAGATCCGTCATCCATCACTCTCTCGCGGCAGGACTCTTTTTTC.